Sequencing of this T cell receptor beta chain was carried out in a study of HIV-infected patients and healthy controls. Notes on the study in general: MAIT alpha-chain CDR3s were frequent in healthy controls, depleted in HIV+. Untreated HIV+ repertoires had roughly threefold fewer distinct CDR3s and lower Shannon diversity than healthy controls.

Germline V CDR1 and CDR2: SQVTM, ANQGSEA. With 3 bases removed from V and 7 bases from J, the gap between germline ends came to 8 bases. The CDR3 length is 11 residues. No cell fractionation was done, so the repertoire covers all unsorted peripheral blood T cells. Alpha and beta constant-region primers primed reverse transcription of around 500 ng RNA. Each of the alpha and beta chains got its own library through chain-specific third strand synthesis with indices. One entry per CDR3 protein, called by TCRdb with MiXCR from the 5' RACE reads. The data show under 15,000 distinct CDR3 sequences, with approximately 4.9% seen just once and approximately 3.4% held by the top ten. Comment on this clonotype: Its antigen remains unidentified.

Source material: blood. This receptor was obtained from an adult in good health. This chain links TRBV29-1 with TRBJ2-3; D unresolved. CDR3 DNA sequence: TGCAGCGTTGACTCCGGGTATACGCAGTATTTT. Its protein product is CSVDSGYTQYF.